This T cell receptor (beta chain) was sequenced during a study of T-cell memory formation after mild COVID-19. The overall study: TCR clusters largely stayed donor specific.

Each CDR3 protein gets one entry after TCRdb re-called the 5' RACE reads with MiXCR. The repertoire includes around 370,000 distinct CDR3 sequences, approximately 21% of them detected once, and approximately 13% sits in the top ten. Overall study findings and caveats: Cross-reactive memory apparently joined, as some responding clones appeared in pre-infection memory. Day 15 to 85 contracting clones showed balanced CD4/CD8; day 15 to 37 expanders favored CD4+.

The J segment lost 5 bases and the V segment lost 1 base, leaving 5 bases of the junction unmatched. This CDR3 has 16 residues. CDR1 and CDR2 (germline): DFQATT, SNEGSKA (reference sequence). This clonotype was seen at least ten times. Antigen unknown. This sequence was found in an adult woman who had mild COVID-19 (a few samples of this study predate the infection). Cell type and time point are not known. The sample comprised PBMCs or a T cell subset sorted from them (not recorded which). The genes are TRBV20-1 and TRBJ2-3; TRBD2 matches 14 bases. CDR3 bases: TGCAGTGCTAGAGGACTAGCGGGAGGGGTAGGAGATACGCAGTATTTT. It is translated as CSARGLAGGVGDTQYF.